This TCR beta chain comes out of a study of blood T cell repertoires in COVID-19. Study in general: Acute and convalescent COVID-19 specimens originated in the United States, Italy and Spain. Sample material is recorded as cDNA or gDNA derived from T cells, B-cell-depleted T cells, or PBMCs.

In the original analysis: Amplification from reference gene primers served as the basis for estimated nucleated cell counts. Libraries were prepared by immunoSEQ multiplex PCR; TCRdb keeps only in-frame clonotypes and omits some of them. The V and J calls and clone size are taken from that table; D and trimming were inferred from the DNA. The sample holds about 26,000 clones, around 90% seen once. The sample holds one count of this clone. V lost 7 bases and J lost 5; bases outside the gene matches: 11. CDR1 and CDR2 from the germline V gene are SQVTM and ANQGSEA. CDR3 length: 15 amino acids. Sequences were obtained from peripheral blood. This rearrangement joins TRBV29-1 to TRBJ2-7; 13 nucleotides match TRBD2. The receptor comes from a human donor in a cohort sampled during active COVID-19. CDR3 in amino acids: CSAQDQLAGGNEQYF. CDR3 nucleotides: TGCAGCGCACAGGACCAACTAGCGGGGGGGAACGAGCAGTACTTC.